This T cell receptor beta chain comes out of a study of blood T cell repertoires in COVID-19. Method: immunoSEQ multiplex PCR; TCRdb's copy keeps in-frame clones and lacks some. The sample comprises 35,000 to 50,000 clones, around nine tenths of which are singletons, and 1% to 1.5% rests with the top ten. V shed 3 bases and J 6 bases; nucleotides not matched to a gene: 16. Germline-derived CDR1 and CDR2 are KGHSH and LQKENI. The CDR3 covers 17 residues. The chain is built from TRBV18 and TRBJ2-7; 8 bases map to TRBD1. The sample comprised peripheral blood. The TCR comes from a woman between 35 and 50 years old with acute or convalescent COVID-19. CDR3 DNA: TGTGCCAGCTCACCTTATTTTCCCGGGACAGGAGGGGTCGAGCAGTACTTC. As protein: CASSPYFPGTGGVEQYF.